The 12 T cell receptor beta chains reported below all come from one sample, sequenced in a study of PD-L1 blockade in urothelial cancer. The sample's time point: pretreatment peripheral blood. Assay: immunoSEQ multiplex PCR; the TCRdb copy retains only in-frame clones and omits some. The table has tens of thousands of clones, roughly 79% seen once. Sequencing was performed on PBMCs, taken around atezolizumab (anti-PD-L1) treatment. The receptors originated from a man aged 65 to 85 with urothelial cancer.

CDR3 in amino acids: CASLDREYYGYTF. CDR3 in DNA: TGTGCCAGCCTCGACAGGGAATACTATGGCTACACCTTC. The V and J genes are TRBV2 and TRBJ1-2, with TRBD1 matching over 7 bases. This CDR3 comprises 13 residues. CDR1 and CDR2 from the germline V gene are SNHLY and FYNNEI. The V and J ends lost 8 bases and 3 bases, in that order; junction bases with no gene match: 6.

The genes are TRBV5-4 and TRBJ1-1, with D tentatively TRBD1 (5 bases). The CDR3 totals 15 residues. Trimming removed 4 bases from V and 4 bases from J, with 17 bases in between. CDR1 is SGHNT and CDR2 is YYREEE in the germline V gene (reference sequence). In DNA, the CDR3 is TGTGCCAGCAGCCCACCCCAGGGTGAGGTCACTGAAGCTTTCTTT. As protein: CASSPPQGEVTEAFF.

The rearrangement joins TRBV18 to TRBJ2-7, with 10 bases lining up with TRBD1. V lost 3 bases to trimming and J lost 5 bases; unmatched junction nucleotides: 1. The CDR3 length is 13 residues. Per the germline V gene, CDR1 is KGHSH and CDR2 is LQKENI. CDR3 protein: CASSPGTGDEQYF. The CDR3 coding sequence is TGTGCCAGCTCACCTGGGACAGGGGACGAGCAGTACTTC.

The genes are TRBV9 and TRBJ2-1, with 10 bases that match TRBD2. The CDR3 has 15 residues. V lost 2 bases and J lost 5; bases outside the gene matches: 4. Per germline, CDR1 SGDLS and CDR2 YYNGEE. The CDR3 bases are TGTGCCAGCAGCGTTACCGGGACTAGCGACAATGAGCAGTTCTTC. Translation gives CASSVTGTSDNEQFF. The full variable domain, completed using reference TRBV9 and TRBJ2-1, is DSGVTQTPKHLITATGQRVTLRCSPRSGDLSVYWYQQSLDQGLQFLIQYYNGEERAKGNILERFSAQQFPDLHSELNLSSLELGDSALYFCASSVTGTSDNEQFFGPGTRLTVL.

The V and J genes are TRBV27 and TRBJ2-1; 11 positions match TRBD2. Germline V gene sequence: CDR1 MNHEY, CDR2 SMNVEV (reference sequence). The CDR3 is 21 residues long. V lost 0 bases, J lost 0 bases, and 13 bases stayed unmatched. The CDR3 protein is CASSLSGASGGLPSSYNEQFF. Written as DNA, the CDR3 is TGTGCCAGCAGTTTATCGGGGGCTAGCGGGGGGTTACCGAGCTCCTACAATGAGCAGTTCTTC.

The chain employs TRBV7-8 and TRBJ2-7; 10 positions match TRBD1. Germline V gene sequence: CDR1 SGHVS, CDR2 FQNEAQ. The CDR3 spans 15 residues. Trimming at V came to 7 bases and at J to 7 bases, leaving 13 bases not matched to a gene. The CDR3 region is CASTPQTGGWEEQYF. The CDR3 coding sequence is TGTGCCAGCACTCCGCAGACAGGGGGCTGGGAAGAGCAGTACTTC. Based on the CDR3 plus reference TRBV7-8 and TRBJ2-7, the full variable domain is GAGVSQSPRYKVAKRGQDVALRCDPISGHVSLFWYQQALGQGPEFLTYFQNEAQLDKSGLPSDRFFAERPEGSVSTLKIQRTQQEDSAVYLCASTPQTGGWEEQYFGPGTRLTVT.

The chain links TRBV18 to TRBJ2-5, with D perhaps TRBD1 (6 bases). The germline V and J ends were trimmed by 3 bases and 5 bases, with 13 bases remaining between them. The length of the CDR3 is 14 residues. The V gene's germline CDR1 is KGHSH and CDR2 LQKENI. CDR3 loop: CASSPGARSETQYF. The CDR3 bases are TGTGCCAGCTCACCGGGGGCTAGGAGCGAGACCCAGTACTTC.

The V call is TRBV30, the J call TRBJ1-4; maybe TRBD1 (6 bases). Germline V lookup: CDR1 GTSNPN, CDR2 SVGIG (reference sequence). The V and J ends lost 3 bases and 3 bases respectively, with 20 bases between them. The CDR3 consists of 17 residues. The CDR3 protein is CAWSLTQRGAANEKLFF. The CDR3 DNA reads TGTGCCTGGAGCCTCACTCAACGGGGGGCGGCTAATGAAAAACTGTTTTTT.

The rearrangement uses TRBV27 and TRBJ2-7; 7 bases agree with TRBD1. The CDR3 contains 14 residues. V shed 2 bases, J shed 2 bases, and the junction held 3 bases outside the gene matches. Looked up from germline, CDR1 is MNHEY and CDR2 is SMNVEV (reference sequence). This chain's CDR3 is CASSLRDSTYEQYF. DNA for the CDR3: TGTGCCAGCAGTTTAAGGGACAGTACCTACGAGCAGTACTTC.

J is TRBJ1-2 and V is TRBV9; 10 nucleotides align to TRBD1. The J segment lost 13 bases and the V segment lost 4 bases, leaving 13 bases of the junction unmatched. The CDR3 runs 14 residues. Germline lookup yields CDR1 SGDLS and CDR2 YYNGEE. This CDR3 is CASSPGTGALGATF. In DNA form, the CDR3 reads TGTGCCAGCAGCCCCGGGACAGGGGCCCTCGGTGCCACCTTC.

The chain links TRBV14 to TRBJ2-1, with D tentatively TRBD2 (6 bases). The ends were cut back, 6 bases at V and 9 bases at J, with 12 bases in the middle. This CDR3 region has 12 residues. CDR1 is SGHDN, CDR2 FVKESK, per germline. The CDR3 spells CASSRGWGEQFF. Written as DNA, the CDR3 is TGTGCCAGCAGTCGGGGGTGGGGTGAGCAGTTCTTC.

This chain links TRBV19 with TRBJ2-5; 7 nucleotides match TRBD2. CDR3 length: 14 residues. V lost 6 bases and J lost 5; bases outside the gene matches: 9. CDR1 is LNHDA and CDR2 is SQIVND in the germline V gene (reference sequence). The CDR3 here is CASSVAGAQETQYF. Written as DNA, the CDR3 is TGTGCCAGTAGCGTAGCGGGTGCGCAGGAGACCCAGTACTTC.